This entry concerns a single T cell receptor (beta chain). TCRdb re-called the 5' RACE reads through MiXCR, storing one row per CDR3 protein. The table has roughly 690,000 distinct CDR3 sequences, about 20% seen once. This entry belongs to a study of identical twins. Germline CDR1 is SGHRS and CDR2 is YFSETQ. The junction had 4 bases not matched to a gene; V was cut back by 4 bases and J by 1 base. The CDR3 spans 14 residues. In addition, the sample was reused for a study of T cells expressing NK-cell markers. Per that study: Seropositivity for HCMV was found in seven of the eight sequenced donors, with one seronegative.

This clonotype originated in a woman aged 18-29 years in good health. Sequencing was done on a sample of PBMCs. The chain joins TRBV5-1 to TRBJ1-1, with 7 nucleotides matching TRBD1. In nucleotides, the CDR3 is TGCGCCAGCAGCGTGAGACAGGGGAACACTGAAGCTTTCTTT. Translated, it gives CASSVRQGNTEAFF.